This T cell receptor (beta chain) was found in a study of T cells in Graves' hyperthyroidism and ophthalmopathy. V lost 1 base to trimming and J lost 3 bases, with 8 bases between them. This CDR3 has 14 amino acids. CDR1 is SGDLS, CDR2 YYNGEE, per germline. General study findings and limits: Appearing also in blood were most of the thyroid clonotypes expanded above 0.001.

This clonotype was detected ten times or more. Its antigen is undetermined. TCR beta CDR3 region amplification was performed from RNA transcripts. Carried out on the TCR CDR3, a first-round RT-PCR used the HTBI primer set. TCRdb re-derived calls from the multiplex PCR reads in MiXCR, one entry per CDR3 protein. Of about 590,000 distinct CDR3 sequences detected, more than 15% appear once; the ten largest clones hold about 7%. This clonotype was sampled from a woman aged 25-40 years with Graves' hyperthyroidism. V and J are TRBV9 and TRBJ2-1; D is ambiguous. The material sequenced was blood. The CDR3 nucleotides are TGTGCCAGCAGCGTAAGAGCGCGCTACAATGAGCAGTTCTTC. Its translation is CASSVRARYNEQFF.